This TCR beta chain is from a study of cytomegalovirus exposure and HLA in healthy donors. Study-wide background: The Caucasian-associated ancestry cluster contained 81% of the approximately 400 genotyped donors.

The study ran its PCR with 60 Vbeta and 13 Jbeta primers. Only in-frame clones appear in the TCRdb table, and some are missing; sequencing was by immunoSEQ multiplex PCR. Altogether 160,000 or so clones are present, almost 85% being singletons, with the ten largest covering approximately 0.47%. Germline-derived CDR1 and CDR2 are ENHRY and SYGVKD. The CDR3 totals 16 residues. V was clipped by 0 bases and J by 3 bases, with 11 bases between them. The sample taken for sequencing was PBMCs. This TCR was recovered from a woman aged 50 to 65 in good health and CMV-seronegative. The chain joins TRBV10-3 to TRBJ1-4, with D tentatively TRBD1 (5 bases). This chain's CDR3 is CAISESRQSANEKLFF. In DNA, the CDR3 is TGTGCCATCAGTGAGTCGCGACAGTCGGCTAATGAAAAACTGTTTTTT.